Detailed here is one TCR beta chain. The data belong to a study of blood T cell repertoires in COVID-19. Study-wide background: Material from acute and convalescent COVID-19 was sourced from the United States, Italy and Spain.

Measured with immunoSEQ multiplex PCR; TCRdb has only the in-frame clones, and not every one. The data contain some 350,000 clones, about 87% of them singletons. CDR1 and CDR2 from the germline V gene are SGHRS and YFSETQ. Trimming cost V 4 bases and J 5 bases, with 16 bases left between them. The CDR3 totals 14 residues. The source is a human donor in a cohort sampled during active COVID-19. The sample was peripheral blood. The genes are TRBV5-1 and TRBJ2-7, with a possible D match to TRBD1 (6 bases). The CDR3 sequence: CASSPIGGGDEQYF. The CDR3 DNA reads as TGCGCCAGCAGCCCTATAGGGGGTGGGGACGAGCAGTACTTC.